The 4 T cell receptor beta chains below all came from one sample that was sequenced in a study of identical twins. TCRdb independently ran MiXCR on the 5' RACE reads; one entry per CDR3 protein. Of hundreds of thousands of distinct CDR3 sequences listed, about 20% are singletons. These sequences were also reported in another study, on T cells expressing NK-cell markers.

Sequencing was carried out using PBMCs. The receptors were gathered from a woman younger than 35 in good health.

This clonotype showed up just a few times. The chain employs TRBV20-1 and TRBJ2-3, with TRBD2 identical over 14 bases. Looked up from germline, CDR1 is DFQATT and CDR2 is SNEGSKA (reference sequence). The CDR3 is 15 amino acids. V gave up 5 bases and J gave up 3 bases; unmatched junction bases: 4. The CDR3 DNA follows: TGCAGTGCTGAGGGGACTAGCGGGAGTACAGATACGCAGTATTTT. Protein product: CSAEGTSGSTDTQYF.

The V and J genes are TRBV29-1 and TRBJ2-7; possible D gene TRBD1, 5 bases. Looked up from germline, CDR1 is SQVTM and CDR2 is ANQGSEA. Trimming stripped 5 bases from V and 9 bases from J, with 17 bases between. This CDR3 contains 12 residues. CDR3: CSVTRRTGGQYF. DNA for the CDR3: TGCAGCGTTACCCGACGTACAGGCGGGCAGTACTTC.

This sequence joins TRBV3-1 and TRBJ2-1; TRBD1 aligns across 7 bases. Losses at the gene ends were 1 base for V and 1 base for J; bases not matched to a gene: 1. CDR1 and CDR2 from the germline V gene are LGHDT and YNNKEL (reference sequence). The CDR3 spans 15 residues. CDR3 residues: CASSQGQGSYNEQFF. The CDR3 coding sequence is TGTGCCAGCAGCCAAGGACAGGGTTCCTACAATGAGCAGTTCTTC.

This clonotype has more than one count but fewer than ten. V and J are TRBV5-5 and TRBJ2-1, with 8 positions matching TRBD2. The CDR3 has 15 amino acids. Trimming at V came to 8 bases and at J to 0 bases, leaving 7 bases not matched to a gene. Germline V gene sequence: CDR1 SGHKS, CDR2 YYEKEE (reference sequence). The CDR3, as DNA: TGTGCCAGGGGCCCGGGGGGGAACTCCTACAATGAGCAGTTCTTC. Translation gives CARGPGGNSYNEQFF.